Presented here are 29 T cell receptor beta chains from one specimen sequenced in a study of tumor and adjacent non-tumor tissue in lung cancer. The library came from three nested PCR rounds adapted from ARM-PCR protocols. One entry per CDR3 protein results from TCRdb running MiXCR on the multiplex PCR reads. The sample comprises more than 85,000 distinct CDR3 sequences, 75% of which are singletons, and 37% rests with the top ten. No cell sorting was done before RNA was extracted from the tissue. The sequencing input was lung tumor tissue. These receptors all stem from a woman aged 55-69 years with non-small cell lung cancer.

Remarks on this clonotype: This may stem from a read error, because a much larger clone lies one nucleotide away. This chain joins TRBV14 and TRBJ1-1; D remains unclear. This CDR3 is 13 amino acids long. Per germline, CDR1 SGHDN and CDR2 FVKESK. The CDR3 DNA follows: TGTGCCAGCAGCCCGCAGGTCGACACTGAATCTTTCTTT. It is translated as CASSPQVDTESFF.

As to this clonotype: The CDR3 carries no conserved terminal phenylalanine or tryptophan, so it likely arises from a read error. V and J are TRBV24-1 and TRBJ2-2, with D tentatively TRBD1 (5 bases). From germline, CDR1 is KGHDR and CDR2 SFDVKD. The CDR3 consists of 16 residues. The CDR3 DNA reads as TGTGCCACTAGTGATCCGGCAGGGTCGAACACCGGGGAGCTGTTTATT. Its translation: CATSDPAGSNTGELFI.

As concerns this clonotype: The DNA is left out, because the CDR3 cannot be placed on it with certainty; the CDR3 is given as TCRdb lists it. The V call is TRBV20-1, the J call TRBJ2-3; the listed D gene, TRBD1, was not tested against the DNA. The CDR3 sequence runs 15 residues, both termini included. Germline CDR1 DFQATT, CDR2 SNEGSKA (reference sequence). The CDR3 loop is CSARVGTGIADTLYF.

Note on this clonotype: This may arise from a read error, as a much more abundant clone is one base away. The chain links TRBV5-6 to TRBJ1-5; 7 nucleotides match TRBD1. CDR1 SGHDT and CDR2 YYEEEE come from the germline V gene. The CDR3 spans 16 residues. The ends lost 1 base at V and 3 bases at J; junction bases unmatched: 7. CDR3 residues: CASSLYGDSNNQPQHF. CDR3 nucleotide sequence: TGTGCCAGCAGCTTGTATGGGGACAGCAACAATCAGCCCCAGCATTTT.

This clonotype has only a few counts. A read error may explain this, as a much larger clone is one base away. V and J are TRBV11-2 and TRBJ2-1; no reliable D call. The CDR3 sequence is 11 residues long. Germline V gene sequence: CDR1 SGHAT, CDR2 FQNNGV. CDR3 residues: CACSLGDEQFF. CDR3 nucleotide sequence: TGTGCCTGCAGCTTAGGAGATGAGCAGTTCTTC.

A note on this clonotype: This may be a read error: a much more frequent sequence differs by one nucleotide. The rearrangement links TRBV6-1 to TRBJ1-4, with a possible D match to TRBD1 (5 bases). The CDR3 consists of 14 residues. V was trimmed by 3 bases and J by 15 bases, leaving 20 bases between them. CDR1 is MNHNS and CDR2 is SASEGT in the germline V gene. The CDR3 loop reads CASSEGTDHARVFF. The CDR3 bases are TGTGCCAGCAGTGAGGGGACGGACCACGCTCGAGTGTTTTTT.

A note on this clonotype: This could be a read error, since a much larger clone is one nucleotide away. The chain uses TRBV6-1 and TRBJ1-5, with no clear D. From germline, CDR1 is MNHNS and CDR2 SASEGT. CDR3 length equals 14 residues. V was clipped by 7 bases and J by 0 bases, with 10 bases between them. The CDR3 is CASKQSSSNQPQHF. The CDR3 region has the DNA TGTGCCAGCAAACAATCCAGTAGCAATCAGCCCCAGCATTTT.

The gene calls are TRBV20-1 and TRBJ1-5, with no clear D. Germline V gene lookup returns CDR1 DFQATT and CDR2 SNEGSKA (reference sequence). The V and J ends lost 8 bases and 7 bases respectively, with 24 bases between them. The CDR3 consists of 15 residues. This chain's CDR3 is CSTTLSSESDQPQHF. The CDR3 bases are TGCAGTACTACCCTGAGTTCGGAGTCAGACCAGCCCCAGCATTTT.

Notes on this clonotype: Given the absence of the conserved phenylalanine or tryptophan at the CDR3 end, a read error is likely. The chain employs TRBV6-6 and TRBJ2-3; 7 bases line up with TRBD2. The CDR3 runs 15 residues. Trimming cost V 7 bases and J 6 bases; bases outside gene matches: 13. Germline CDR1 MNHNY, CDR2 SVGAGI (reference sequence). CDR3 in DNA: TGTGCCAGCACAAGGAGGGAGGGAACCTCGGATACGCAGTATTAT. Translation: CASTRREGTSDTQYY.

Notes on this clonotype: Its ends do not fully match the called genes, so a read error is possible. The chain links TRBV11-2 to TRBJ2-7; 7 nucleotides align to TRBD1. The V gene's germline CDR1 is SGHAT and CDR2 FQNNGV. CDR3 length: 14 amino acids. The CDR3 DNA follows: TGTGCCAGCAGCTTAGCCTCCGGGACAGCCGAGCAGTATTTC. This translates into CASSLASGTAEQYF.

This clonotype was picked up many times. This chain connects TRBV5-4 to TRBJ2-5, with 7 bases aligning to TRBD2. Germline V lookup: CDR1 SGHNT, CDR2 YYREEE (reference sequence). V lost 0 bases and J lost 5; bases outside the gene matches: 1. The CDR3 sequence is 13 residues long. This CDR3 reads CASSLGGGETQYF. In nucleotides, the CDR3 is TGTGCCAGCAGCTTGGGGGGAGGGGAGACCCAGTACTTC.

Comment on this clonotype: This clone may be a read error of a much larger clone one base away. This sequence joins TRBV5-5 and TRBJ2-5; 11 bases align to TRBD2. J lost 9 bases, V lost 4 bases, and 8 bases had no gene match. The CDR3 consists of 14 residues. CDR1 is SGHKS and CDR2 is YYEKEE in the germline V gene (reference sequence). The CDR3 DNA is TGTGCCAGCAGCCTTACTAGCGGGGGAAAGTCCCAGTACTTC. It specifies CASSLTSGGKSQYF.

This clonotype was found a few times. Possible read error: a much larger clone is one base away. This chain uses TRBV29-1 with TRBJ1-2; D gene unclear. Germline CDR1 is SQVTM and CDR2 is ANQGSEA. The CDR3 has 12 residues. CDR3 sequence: CSVVTTVYDYTF. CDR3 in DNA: TGCAGCGTTGTTACAACAGTCTATGACTACACCTTC.

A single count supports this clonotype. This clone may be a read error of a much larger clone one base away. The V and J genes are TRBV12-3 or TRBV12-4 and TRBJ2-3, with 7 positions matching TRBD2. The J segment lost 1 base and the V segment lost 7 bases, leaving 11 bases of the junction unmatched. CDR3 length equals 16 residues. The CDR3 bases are TGTGCCAGCAATTTTAACCGGGCGGGAGGCACAGATACGCAGTATTTT. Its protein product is CASNFNRAGGTDTQYF.

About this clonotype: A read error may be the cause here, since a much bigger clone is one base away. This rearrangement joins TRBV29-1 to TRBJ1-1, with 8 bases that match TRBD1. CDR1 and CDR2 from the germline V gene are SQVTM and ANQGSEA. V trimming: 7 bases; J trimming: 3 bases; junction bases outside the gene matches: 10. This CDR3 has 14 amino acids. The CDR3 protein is CSARTGPRDTEAFF. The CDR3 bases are TGCAGCGCCCGGACAGGGCCCAGGGACACTGAAGCTTTCTTT.

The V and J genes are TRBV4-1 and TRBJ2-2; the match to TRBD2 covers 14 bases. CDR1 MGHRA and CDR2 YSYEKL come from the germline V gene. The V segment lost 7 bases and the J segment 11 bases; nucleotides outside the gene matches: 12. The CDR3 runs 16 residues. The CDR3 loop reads CASNSGLAGAVGELFF. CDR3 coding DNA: TGCGCCAGCAACTCGGGACTAGCGGGAGCGGTCGGAGAGCTGTTTTTT.

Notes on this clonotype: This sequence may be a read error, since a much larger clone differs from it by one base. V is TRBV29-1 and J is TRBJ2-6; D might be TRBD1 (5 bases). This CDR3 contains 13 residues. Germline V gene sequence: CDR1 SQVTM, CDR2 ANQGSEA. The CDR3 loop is CSAHSSGANVPTF. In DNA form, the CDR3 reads TGCAGCGCACATAGCTCTGGGGCCAACGTCCCGACTTTC.

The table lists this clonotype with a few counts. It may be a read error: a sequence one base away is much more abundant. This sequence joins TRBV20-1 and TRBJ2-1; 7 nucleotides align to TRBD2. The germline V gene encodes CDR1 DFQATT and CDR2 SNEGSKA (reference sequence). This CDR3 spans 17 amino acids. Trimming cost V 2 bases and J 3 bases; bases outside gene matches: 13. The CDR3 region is CSARNAGRARNYNEQFF. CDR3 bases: TGCAGTGCTAGAAATGCGGGGAGGGCCAGAAACTACAATGAGCAGTTCTTC.

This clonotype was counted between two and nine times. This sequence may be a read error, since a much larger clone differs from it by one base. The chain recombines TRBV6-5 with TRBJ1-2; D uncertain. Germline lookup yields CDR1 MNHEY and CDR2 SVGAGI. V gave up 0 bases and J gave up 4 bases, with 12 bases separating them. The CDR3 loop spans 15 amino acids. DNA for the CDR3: TGTGCCAGCAGTTACTCGACCGCCTGGCGCTATGGCTACACCTTC. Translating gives CASSYSTAWRYGYTF.

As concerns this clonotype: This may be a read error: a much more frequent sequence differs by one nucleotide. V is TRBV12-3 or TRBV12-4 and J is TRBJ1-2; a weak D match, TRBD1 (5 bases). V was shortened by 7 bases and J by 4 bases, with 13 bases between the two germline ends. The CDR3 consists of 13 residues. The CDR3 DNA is TGTGCCAGCAACCCGGGACCGCTCTATGGCTACACCTTC. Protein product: CASNPGPLYGYTF.

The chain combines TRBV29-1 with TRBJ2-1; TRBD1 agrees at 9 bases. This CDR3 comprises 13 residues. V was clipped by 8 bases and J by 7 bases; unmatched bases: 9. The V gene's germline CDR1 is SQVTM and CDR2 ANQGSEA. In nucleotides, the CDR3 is TGCAGCATTTGGGGACAGGGTGGTAATGAGCAGTTCTTC. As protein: CSIWGQGGNEQFF.

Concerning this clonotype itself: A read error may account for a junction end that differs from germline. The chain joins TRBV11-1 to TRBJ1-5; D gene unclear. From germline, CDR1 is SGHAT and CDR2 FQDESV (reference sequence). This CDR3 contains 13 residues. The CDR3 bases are TGTGCCAGCCGCTTAGTCGACGAGGGCCCCCAGCATTTT. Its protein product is CASRLVDEGPQHF.

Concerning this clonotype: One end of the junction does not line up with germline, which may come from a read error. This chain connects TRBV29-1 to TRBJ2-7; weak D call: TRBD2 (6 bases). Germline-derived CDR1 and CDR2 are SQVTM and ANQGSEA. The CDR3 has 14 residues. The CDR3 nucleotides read TGCATCGTTCTCCGGGACTTCCTCTCCTATGAGCAGTACTTC. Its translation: CIVLRDFLSYEQYF.

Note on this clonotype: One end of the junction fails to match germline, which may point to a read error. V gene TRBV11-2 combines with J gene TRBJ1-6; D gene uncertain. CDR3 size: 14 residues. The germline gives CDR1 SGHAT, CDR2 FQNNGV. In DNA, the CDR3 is TGTGCCAGTAGCTTACAAGGAAGTAATTCACCCCTCCACTTT. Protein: CASSLQGSNSPLHF.

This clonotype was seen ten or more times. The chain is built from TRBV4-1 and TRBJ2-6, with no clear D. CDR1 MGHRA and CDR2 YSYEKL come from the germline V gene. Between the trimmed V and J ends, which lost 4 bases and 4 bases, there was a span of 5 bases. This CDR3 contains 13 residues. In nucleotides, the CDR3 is TGCGCCAGCAGCCCTCCGGGGGCCAACGTCCTGACTTTC. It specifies CASSPPGANVLTF.

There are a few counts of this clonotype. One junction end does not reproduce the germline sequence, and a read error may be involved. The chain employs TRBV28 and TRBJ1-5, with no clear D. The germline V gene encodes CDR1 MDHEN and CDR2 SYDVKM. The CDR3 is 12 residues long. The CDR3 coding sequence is TGTGCCAGCGGTTTGCTCGGACAGCCCCAGCATTTT. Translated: CASGLLGQPQHF.

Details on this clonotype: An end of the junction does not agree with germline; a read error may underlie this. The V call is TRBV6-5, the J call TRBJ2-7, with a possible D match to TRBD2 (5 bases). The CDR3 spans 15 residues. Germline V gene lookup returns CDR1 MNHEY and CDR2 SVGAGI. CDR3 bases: TGTACCAGCGGCTACACTTCAAGTGCACAGTACGAGCAGTACTTC. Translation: CTSGYTSSAQYEQYF.

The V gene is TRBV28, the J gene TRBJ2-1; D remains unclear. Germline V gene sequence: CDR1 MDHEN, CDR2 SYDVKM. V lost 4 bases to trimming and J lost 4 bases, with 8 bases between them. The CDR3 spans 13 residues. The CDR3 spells CASSSSRYNEQFF. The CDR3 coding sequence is TGTGCCAGCAGTTCATCTAGATACAATGAGCAGTTCTTC.

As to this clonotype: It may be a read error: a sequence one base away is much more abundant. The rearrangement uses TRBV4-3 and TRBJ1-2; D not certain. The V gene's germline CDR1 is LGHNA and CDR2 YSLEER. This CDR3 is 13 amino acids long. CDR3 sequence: CAISQDTMGGYTF. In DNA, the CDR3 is TGCGCCATCAGCCAAGATACGATGGGTGGCTACACCTTC.